The present TCR beta chain was sequenced within a study of cytomegalovirus exposure and HLA in healthy donors. The study ran its PCR with 60 Vbeta and 13 Jbeta primers. Measured with immunoSEQ multiplex PCR; TCRdb has only the in-frame clones, and not every one. The table includes about 180,000 clones, just under 80% detected once. This clone was picked up a small number of times. This TCR came from a woman in her twenties or thirties in good health and CMV-seronegative. The sequencing input was PBMCs.

The CDR3 nucleotides read TGTGCCAGCAGTTTAGTCCAGGGCGGCGGGGAGCTGTTTTTT. Protein sequence: CASSLVQGGGELFF. The rearrangement joins TRBV27 to TRBJ2-2; D may be TRBD1 (5 bases). The ends were cut back, 2 bases at V and 7 bases at J, with 11 bases in the middle. The germline V gene encodes CDR1 MNHEY and CDR2 SMNVEV (reference sequence). The CDR3 is 14 amino acids.